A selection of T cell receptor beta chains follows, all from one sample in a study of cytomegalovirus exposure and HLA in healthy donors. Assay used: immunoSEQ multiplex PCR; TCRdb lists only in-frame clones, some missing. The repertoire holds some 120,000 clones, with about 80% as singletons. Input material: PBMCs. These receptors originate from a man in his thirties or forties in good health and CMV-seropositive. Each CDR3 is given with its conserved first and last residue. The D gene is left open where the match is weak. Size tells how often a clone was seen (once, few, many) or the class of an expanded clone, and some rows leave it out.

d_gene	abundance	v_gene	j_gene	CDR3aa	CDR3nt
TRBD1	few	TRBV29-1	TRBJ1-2	CSVGTGAGGYTF	TGCAGCGTTGGTACAGGGGCGGGCGGCTACACCTTC
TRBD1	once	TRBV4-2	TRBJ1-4	CASSQGRGRFEKLFF	TGTGCCAGCAGCCAGGGCAGGGGGCGATTTGAAAAACTGTTTTTT
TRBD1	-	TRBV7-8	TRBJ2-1	CASSFQGDRRNEQFF	TGTGCCAGCAGCTTCCAAGGGGACAGGCGCAATGAGCAGTTCTTC
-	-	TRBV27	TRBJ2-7	CASSPRATVPRGSYEQYF	TGTGCCAGCAGTCCCAGGGCGACAGTTCCTAGGGGCTCCTACGAGCAGTACTTC
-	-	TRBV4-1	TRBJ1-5	CASSQTQGGYNQPQHF	TGCGCCAGCAGCCAAACCCAGGGAGGTTACAATCAGCCCCAGCATTTT
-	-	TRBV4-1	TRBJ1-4	CASSPQEGAGLQEKLFF	TGCGCCAGCAGCCCTCAGGAGGGCGCCGGGCTTCAGGAAAAACTGTTTTTT
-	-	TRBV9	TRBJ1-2	CASSPLEWSKDGYTF	TGTGCCAGCAGCCCCCTGGAGTGGAGTAAAGATGGCTACACCTTC
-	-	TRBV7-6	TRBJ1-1	CASSPPPGGTEAFF	TGTGCCAGCAGCCCCCCCCCGGGGGGCACTGAAGCTTTCTTT
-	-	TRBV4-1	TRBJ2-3	CASSQAGDTQYF	TGCGCCAGCAGCCAAGCAGGAGATACGCAGTATTTT
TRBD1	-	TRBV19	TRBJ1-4	CASSDTGEKLFF	TGTGCCAGTAGTGACACAGGGGAGAAACTGTTTTTT
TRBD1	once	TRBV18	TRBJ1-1	CARYRDRPNTEAFF	TGTGCCAGGTACCGGGACAGGCCGAACACTGAAGCTTTCTTT
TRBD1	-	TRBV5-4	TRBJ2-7	CASSLGTGVSEQYF	TGTGCCAGCAGCTTGGGGACAGGTGTGTCCGAGCAGTACTTC
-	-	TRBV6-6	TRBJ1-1	CASRLGERGSEAFF	TGTGCCAGCAGGTTAGGGGAGAGGGGGTCTGAAGCTTTCTTT
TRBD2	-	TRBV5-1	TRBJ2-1	CASSSEGTSGFEQFF	TGCGCCAGCAGCTCGGAGGGGACTAGCGGCTTTGAGCAGTTCTTC
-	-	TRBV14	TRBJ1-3	CASSQGTAGNTIYF	TGTGCCAGCAGCCAAGGGACAGCTGGAAACACCATATATTTT
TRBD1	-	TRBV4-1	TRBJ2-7	CASSHGTGATTEQYF	TGCGCCAGCAGCCACGGGACAGGGGCCACAACCGAGCAGTACTTC
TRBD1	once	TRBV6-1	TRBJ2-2	CASSAKTGWYTGELFF	TGTGCCAGCAGTGCAAAGACAGGGTGGTACACCGGGGAGCTGTTTTTT
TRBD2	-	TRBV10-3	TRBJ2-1	CAISKRLAGDNEQFF	TGTGCCATCAGTAAGAGGCTAGCGGGAGACAATGAGCAGTTCTTC
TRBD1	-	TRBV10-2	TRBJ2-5	CATLGTGFWRAPFEYF	TGCGCCACGTTGGGGACAGGGTTTTGGCGAGCACCCTTCGAGTACTTC
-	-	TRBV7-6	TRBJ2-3	CASSLAEWGSTSTDTQYF	TGTGCCAGCAGCTTAGCTGAGTGGGGCAGTACTAGCACAGATACGCAGTATTTT
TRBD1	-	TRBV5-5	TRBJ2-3	CASSLVATGDPDTQYF	TGTGCCAGCAGCTTGGTCGCGACAGGGGACCCAGATACGCAGTATTTT
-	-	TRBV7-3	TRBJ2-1	CASSLRGDFDEQFF	TGTGCCAGCAGCTTAAGGGGGGACTTCGATGAGCAGTTCTTC
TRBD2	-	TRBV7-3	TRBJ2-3	CASSLKGGLVADTQYF	TGTGCCAGCAGCTTAAAGGGGGGACTAGTAGCAGATACGCAGTATTTT
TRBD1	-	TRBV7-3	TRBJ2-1	CASSLGQGLNEQFF	TGTGCCAGCAGCCTGGGACAGGGGCTCAATGAGCAGTTCTTC
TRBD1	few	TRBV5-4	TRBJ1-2	CASSLTGGLYGYTF	TGTGCCAGCAGCCTCACAGGGGGTCTCTATGGCTACACCTTC
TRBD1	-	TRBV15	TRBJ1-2	CATSSRQGNYGYTF	TGTGCCACCAGCAGCCGACAGGGAAACTATGGCTACACCTTC
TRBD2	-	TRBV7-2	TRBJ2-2	CASSPRGGGNTGELFF	TGTGCCAGCAGCCCACGAGGCGGGGGGAACACCGGGGAGCTGTTTTTT
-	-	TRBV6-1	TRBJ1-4	CASSYREKLFF	TGTGCCAGCAGTTACAGGGAAAAACTGTTTTTT
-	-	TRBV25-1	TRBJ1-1	CASSEIAGYKEAFF	TGTGCCAGCAGTGAAATAGCCGGGTACAAGGAAGCTTTCTTT
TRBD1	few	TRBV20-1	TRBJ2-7	CSARDREEQYF	TGCAGTGCTAGGGACAGGGAGGAGCAGTACTTC
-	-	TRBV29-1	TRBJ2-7	CSVKGLSYEQYF	TGCAGCGTTAAGGGACTCTCCTACGAGCAGTACTTC
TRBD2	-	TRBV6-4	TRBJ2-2	CASSVGTSGGNTGELFF	TGTGCCAGCAGTGTAGGGACTAGCGGGGGGAACACCGGGGAGCTGTTTTTT
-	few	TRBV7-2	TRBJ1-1	CASSPRGGWDTEAFF	TGTGCCAGCAGCCCTCGGGGAGGGTGGGACACTGAAGCTTTCTTT
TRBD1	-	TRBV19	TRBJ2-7	CASTSIWDSSPNEQYF	TGTGCCAGTACCTCGATCTGGGACAGCTCTCCTAACGAGCAGTACTTC
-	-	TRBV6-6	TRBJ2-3	CASSSPNSGSLDTQYF	TGTGCCAGCAGTTCGCCAAATAGCGGTTCCTTAGATACGCAGTATTTT
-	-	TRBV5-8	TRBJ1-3	CASSPYGGFGNTIYF	TGTGCCAGCTCCCCATACGGGGGATTTGGAAACACCATATATTTT
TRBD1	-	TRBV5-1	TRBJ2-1	CASSSGTGGFDEQFF	TGCGCCAGCAGCTCCGGGACAGGGGGCTTCGATGAGCAGTTCTTC
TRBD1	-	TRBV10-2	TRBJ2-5	CASSSGTGGSETQYF	TGCGCCAGCAGTTCCGGGACAGGGGGTTCAGAGACCCAGTACTTC
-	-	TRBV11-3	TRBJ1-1	CASSLGGQNTEAFF	TGTGCCAGCAGCTTAGGGGGGCAGAACACTGAAGCTTTCTTT
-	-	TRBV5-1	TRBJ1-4	CASGSGSTNEKLFF	TGCGCCAGCGGTTCAGGATCAACTAATGAAAAACTGTTTTTT
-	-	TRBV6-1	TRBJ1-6	CASSGEGGRSNSPLHF	TGTGCCAGCAGTGGGGAAGGGGGACGGTCTAATTCACCCCTCCACTTT
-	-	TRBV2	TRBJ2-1	CASSEWHNNEQFF	TGTGCCAGCAGTGAATGGCACAACAATGAGCAGTTCTTC
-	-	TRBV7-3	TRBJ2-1	CASSFVRGQRNNEQFF	TGTGCCAGCAGCTTCGTCAGGGGCCAGAGAAACAATGAGCAGTTCTTC
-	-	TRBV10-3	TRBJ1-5	CAISEGGIANQPQHF	TGTGCCATCAGTGAAGGAGGGATTGCCAATCAGCCCCAGCATTTT
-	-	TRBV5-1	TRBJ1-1	CASSPAGSEAFF	TGCGCCAGCAGCCCGGCCGGGAGTGAAGCTTTCTTT
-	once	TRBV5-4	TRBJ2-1	CASSFSGSNEQFF	TGTGCCAGCAGCTTTTCGGGATCCAATGAGCAGTTCTTC
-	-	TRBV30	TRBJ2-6	CAWSVTGISGANGLTF	TGTGCCTGGAGTGTCACAGGGATCTCTGGGGCCAACGGCCTGACTTTC
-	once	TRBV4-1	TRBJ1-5	CASSQDLGVNQPQHF	TGCGCCAGCAGCCAAGATCTAGGGGTCAATCAGCCCCAGCATTTT